This TCR beta chain was documented in a study of cytomegalovirus exposure and HLA in healthy donors. Primers: 60 Vbeta forward and 13 Jbeta reverse. The data were produced by immunoSEQ multiplex PCR, yet TCRdb's version contains in-frame clones alone and is incomplete. The table records about 130,000 clones, around four fifths of them present only once. As concerns this clone: The antigen is not known.

Study results and limitations: TCR beta V- and J-gene trimming was later associated with a missense DCLRE1C variant.

V was cut by 6 bases and J by 5 bases, with 19 bases left in between. This CDR3 is 15 amino acids long. Germline V gene data show CDR1 as SGHTA and CDR2 as FQGNSA. This chain connects TRBV7-2 to TRBJ1-1, with D hard to call. This receptor was taken from a man under 40 in good health and CMV-seronegative. The specimen was PBMCs. In DNA form, the CDR3 reads TGTGCCAGCAGTGCGGTGACGGCGGGGTTAACTGAAGCTTTCTTT. Encoded protein: CASSAVTAGLTEAFF.